These 18 T cell receptor beta chains share one sample of origin, sequenced in a study of cytomegalovirus exposure and HLA in healthy donors. The PCR made use of 60 Vbeta and 13 Jbeta primers. The method was immunoSEQ multiplex PCR; TCRdb's version includes in-frame clones alone and lacks a portion of them. The sample consists of roughly 200,000 clones, 80% of them appearing once. The material sequenced was PBMCs. The receptors shown here come from a boy aged 5-17 years in good health and CMV-seronegative.

This clone was picked up one time. The rearrangement links TRBV5-4 to TRBJ1-4; 9 positions agree with TRBD1. In germline, CDR1 is SGHNT, CDR2 YYREEE (reference sequence). The CDR3 is 16 amino acids. V was pared by 0 bases and J by 5 bases, with 5 bases of the junction left unmatched. CDR3 sequence (DNA): TGTGCCAGCAGCTTGGCGGGACAGGGATTAAATGAAAAACTGTTTTTT. This encodes CASSLAGQGLNEKLFF.

This chain uses TRBV14 with TRBJ1-1, with 7 nucleotides matching TRBD1. Trimming removed 4 bases from V and 2 bases from J; junction bases left unmatched: 10. CDR3 length: 16 residues. Germline CDR1 is SGHDN and CDR2 is FVKESK. CDR3: CASSLHPDRLNTEAFF. The CDR3 nucleotides read TGTGCCAGCAGCCTACATCCGGACAGGCTCAACACTGAAGCTTTCTTT.

This clone has a single count. This chain joins TRBV27 and TRBJ2-7, with a weak D call TRBD1 (6 bases). Germline CDR1 reads MNHEY; CDR2 reads SMNVEV (reference sequence). V dropped 4 bases and J dropped 1 base, with 8 bases sitting between them. CDR3 length: 13 residues. The CDR3 loop reads CASSSDRSYEQYF. CDR3 bases: TGTGCCAGCAGTTCGGACAGATCCTACGAGCAGTACTTC.

This clone appeared a single time. The chain recombines TRBV9 with TRBJ2-1, with TRBD1 identical over 7 bases. V trimming: 0 bases; J trimming: 10 bases; junction bases outside the gene matches: 10. This CDR3 has 15 residues. From germline, CDR1 is SGDLS and CDR2 YYNGEE. CDR3 protein: CASSVGGQYAVEQFF. The CDR3 coding sequence is TGTGCCAGCAGCGTAGGGGGACAGTATGCAGTCGAGCAGTTCTTC. The whole variable domain, remainder taken from reference TRBV9 and TRBJ2-1, is DSGVTQTPKHLITATGQRVTLRCSPRSGDLSVYWYQQSLDQGLQFLIQYYNGEERAKGNILERFSAQQFPDLHSELNLSSLELGDSALYFCASSVGGQYAVEQFFGPGTRLTVL.

Details on this clone: Its ends do not fully match the called genes, so a read error is possible. The same CDR3 can be traced to other DNA sequences in this sample. The chain recombines TRBV7-2 with TRBJ1-5; D remains unclear. Germline values: CDR1 SGHTA, CDR2 FQGNSA. This CDR3 spans 13 amino acids. CDR3 loop: CASSLGLNQPQHF. CDR3 DNA sequence: TGCGCCAGCAGCTTAGGGCTCAATCAGCCCCAGCATTTT.

The chain has TRBV7-9 and TRBJ2-4; a possible D gene is TRBD2 (7 bases). Trimming cost V 4 bases and J 1 base, with 14 bases left between them. The CDR3 runs 16 residues. CDR1 is SEHNR and CDR2 is FQNEAQ in the germline V gene (reference sequence). Here the CDR3 DNA reads TGTGCCAGCAGCTGGGCAGGGGAGGGGGCCAAAAACATTCAGTACTTC. Translated: CASSWAGEGAKNIQYF. Complete variable domain (other parts from reference TRBV7-9 and TRBJ2-4): DTGVSQNPRHKITKRGQNVTFRCDPISEHNRLYWYRQTLGQGPEFLTYFQNEAQLEKSRLLSDRFSAERPKGSFSTLEIQRTEQGDSAMYLCASSWAGEGAKNIQYFGAGTRLSVL.

This sequence joins TRBV5-1 and TRBJ2-1; 10 nucleotides agree with TRBD1. The length of the CDR3 is 17 residues. Losses at the gene ends were 5 bases for V and 6 bases for J; bases not matched to a gene: 14. Germline V gives CDR1 SGHRS, CDR2 YFSETQ. CDR3 coding DNA: TGCGCCAGCAGACTAGGACAGGGGGACGGATTTATCAATGAGCAGTTCTTC. Amino acids: CASRLGQGDGFINEQFF.

The CDR3 bases are TGTGCCAGTAGGTCGGACAGCAATAGCAATCAGCCCCAGCATTTT. This codes for CASRSDSNSNQPQHF. The chain couples TRBV19 to TRBJ1-5; D is perhaps TRBD1 (6 bases). The length of the CDR3 is 15 residues. The V gene lost 6 bases and the J gene lost 0 bases, with 12 bases spanning the gap. From germline, CDR1 is LNHDA and CDR2 SQIVND (reference sequence).

V and J are TRBV5-4 and TRBJ1-2; possible D gene TRBD1, 6 bases. The V gene lost 4 bases and the J gene lost 0 bases, with 16 bases spanning the gap. CDR1 is SGHNT, CDR2 YYREEE, per germline (reference sequence). This CDR3 region has 16 residues. In nucleotides, the CDR3 is TGTGCCAGCAGCAGAGGCCCGGGACAAGCTAACTATGGCTACACCTTC. It yields the protein CASSRGPGQANYGYTF.

The V gene is TRBV6-1, the J gene TRBJ1-6; 7 bases line up with TRBD1. Germline V gene lookup returns CDR1 MNHNS and CDR2 SASEGT. CDR3 length: 17 residues. V shed 4 bases, J shed 0 bases, and the junction held 6 bases outside the gene matches. In DNA form, the CDR3 reads TGTGCCAGCAGTGGCGGGACAGCTAGCTCCTATAATTCACCCCTCCACTTT. It translates to CASSGGTASSYNSPLHF.

This chain connects TRBV6-5 to TRBJ2-5, with D possibly TRBD2 on 5 matching bases. The CDR3 consists of 13 residues. Germline-derived CDR1 and CDR2 are MNHEY and SVGAGI. Trimming removed 5 bases at V and 2 bases at J, with 9 bases between. The CDR3 nucleotides are TGTGCCAGCAGTCGGACTGGGCAAGAGACCCAGTACTTC. Its protein is CASSRTGQETQYF.

The rearrangement links TRBV25-1 to TRBJ2-2, with a tentative D call TRBD2 (5 bases). CDR1 and CDR2 (germline): MGHDK, SYGVNS. Trimming took 3 bases from V and 6 from J, leaving 5 bases between them. This CDR3 spans 12 amino acids. For the CDR3, the DNA is TGTGCCAGCAGTGAGGGAGCCGGGGAGCTGTTTTTT. It yields the protein CASSEGAGELFF. The complete variable domain, with remaining parts taken from reference TRBV25-1 and TRBJ2-2, reads EADIYQTPRYLVIGTGKKITLECSQTMGHDKMYWYQQDPGMELHLIHYSYGVNSTEKGDLSSESTVSRIRTEHFPLTLESARPSHTSQYLCASSEGAGELFFGEGSRLTVL.

J is TRBJ1-2 and V is TRBV5-1, with 7 nucleotides matching TRBD1. This CDR3 spans 13 amino acids. V lost 4 bases and J lost 8; bases outside the gene matches: 8. Germline CDR1 reads SGHRS; CDR2 reads YFSETQ. The DNA for the CDR3 is TGCGCCAGCAGCCAAACAGGGGAAGTGGGCTACACCTTC. Amino acids: CASSQTGEVGYTF.

The chain joins TRBV2 to TRBJ2-3; 10 positions match TRBD1. Unmatched junction bases numbered 4, after V lost 4 bases and J lost 3 bases. There are 15 residues in the CDR3. Looked up from germline, CDR1 is SNHLY and CDR2 is FYNNEI. In DNA form, the CDR3 reads TGTGCCAGCAGTGCCGACAGGGGGCGGACAGATACGCAGTATTTT. Encoded protein: CASSADRGRTDTQYF.

This clone is a singleton in its sample. The rearrangement uses TRBV9 and TRBJ2-2; 8 bases match TRBD2. Germline trimming cut 1 base from V and 7 bases from J; bases unmatched to any gene: 9. Germline CDR1 reads SGDLS; CDR2 reads YYNGEE. This CDR3 contains 16 residues. The CDR3 DNA is TGTGCCAGCAGCGTAATTCCGGGAGGGCGTCACGGGGAGCTGTTTTTT. This gives the protein CASSVIPGGRHGELFF.

The rearrangement joins TRBV19 to TRBJ1-1; 7 bases line up with TRBD1. J was trimmed by 0 bases and V by 4 bases; bases with no gene match: 5. CDR1 and CDR2 from the germline V gene are LNHDA and SQIVND (reference sequence). There are 15 residues in the CDR3. For the CDR3, the DNA is TGTGCCAGTAGTAAAGACGACAGGGTGAACACTGAAGCTTTCTTT. Translated: CASSKDDRVNTEAFF.

This chain connects TRBV4-3 to TRBJ1-2; weak D call: TRBD1 (5 bases). The CDR3 consists of 16 residues. Deletions cut 0 bases from V and 8 bases from J, with 19 bases between. The germline V gene has CDR1 LGHNA and CDR2 YSLEER. The CDR3 DNA is TGCGCCAGCAGCCAAGATGCGGCAGGGAACCGTCTCGGCTACACCTTC. This encodes CASSQDAAGNRLGYTF.

V is TRBV7-9 and J is TRBJ1-2; D gene uncertain. The CDR3 covers 14 residues. The V gene lost 0 bases and the J gene lost 0 bases, with 5 bases spanning the gap. Per the germline V gene, CDR1 is SEHNR and CDR2 is FQNEAQ (reference sequence). This CDR3 is CASSLAGSNYGYTF. The CDR3 region has the DNA TGTGCCAGCAGCTTAGCCGGGTCTAACTATGGCTACACCTTC.